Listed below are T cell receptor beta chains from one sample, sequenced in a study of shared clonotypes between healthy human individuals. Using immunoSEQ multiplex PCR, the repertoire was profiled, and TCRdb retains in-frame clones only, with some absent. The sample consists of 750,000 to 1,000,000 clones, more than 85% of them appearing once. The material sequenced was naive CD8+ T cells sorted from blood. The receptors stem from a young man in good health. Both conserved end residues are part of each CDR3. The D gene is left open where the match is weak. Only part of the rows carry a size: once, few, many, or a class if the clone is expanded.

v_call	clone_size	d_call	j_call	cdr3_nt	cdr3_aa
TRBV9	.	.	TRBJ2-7	TGTGCCAGCAGCGTATTGATAGGGCCTTCCTACGAGCAGTACTTC	CASSVLIGPSYEQYF
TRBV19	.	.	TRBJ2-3	TGTGCCAGTAGTACACTATCTACAGATACGCAGTATTTT	CASSTLSTDTQYF
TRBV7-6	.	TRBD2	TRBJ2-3	TGTGCCAGCAGCTTTTCGCTCGTAGTAGCGGGTGGTGACACAGATACGCAGTATTTT	CASSFSLVVAGGDTDTQYF
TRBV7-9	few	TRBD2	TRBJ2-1	TGTGCCAGCAGCACGGCTAGCGGCAATGAGCAGTTCTTC	CASSTASGNEQFF
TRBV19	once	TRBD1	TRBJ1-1	TGTGCCAGTAGTATACTCCCTCCGGGACAGGGGGATTGGACTGAAGCTTTCTTT	CASSILPPGQGDWTEAFF
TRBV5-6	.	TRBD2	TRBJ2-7	TGTGCCAGCAGCCCGGGACTAGCGACTTCGACCTACGAGCAGTACTTC	CASSPGLATSTYEQYF
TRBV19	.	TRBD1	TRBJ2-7	TGTGCCAGTAGTATTGGGACAGGTAGCTACGAGCAGTACTTC	CASSIGTGSYEQYF
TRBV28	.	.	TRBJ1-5	TGTGCCAGCAGGAAACCCCCAATTAGACAGATCGAGAATAATCAGCCCCAGCATTTT	CASRKPPIRQIENNQPQHF
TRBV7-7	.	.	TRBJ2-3	TGTGCCAGCAGCTTAGCCCTTTCCCAGGCAGATACGCAGTATTTT	CASSLALSQADTQYF
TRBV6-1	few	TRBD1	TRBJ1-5	TGTGCCAGCAGCGAAACATCAGGGGGCTATCAGCCCCAGCATTTT	CASSETSGGYQPQHF
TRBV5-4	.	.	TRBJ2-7	TGTGCCAGCAGCTTGGCCCCGCGGGAGCAGTACTTC	CASSLAPREQYF
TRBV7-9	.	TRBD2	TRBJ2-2	TGTGCCAGCAACCTTGAGGGACTAGCGAACACCGGGGAGCTGTTTTTT	CASNLEGLANTGELFF
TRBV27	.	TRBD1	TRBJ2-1	TGTGCCAGCAGTCCTGACGGGACAGGGGCGAATGAGCAGTTCTTC	CASSPDGTGANEQFF
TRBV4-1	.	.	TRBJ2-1	TGCGCCAGCTCTACCCCCCTAGGATACGGATCCAATGAGCAGTTCTTC	CASSTPLGYGSNEQFF
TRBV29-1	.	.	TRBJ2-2	TGCAGCGTTCCCCACGCGGGCACCGGGGAGCTGTTTTTT	CSVPHAGTGELFF
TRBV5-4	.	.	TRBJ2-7	TGTGCCAGCAGCTTGGACGGGTCGGGCTACGAGCAGTACTTC	CASSLDGSGYEQYF
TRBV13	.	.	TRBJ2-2	TGTGCCAGCAGCGAACCCACCGGGGAGCTGTTTTTT	CASSEPTGELFF
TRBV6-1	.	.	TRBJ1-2	TGTGCCAGCAGTGAAGCGCAGGGAAGGCCCTATGGCTACACCTTC	CASSEAQGRPYGYTF
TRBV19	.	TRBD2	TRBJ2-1	TGTGCCAGTAGTATGGCTGGACTAGTGTACAATGAGCAGTTCTTC	CASSMAGLVYNEQFF
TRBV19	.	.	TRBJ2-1	TGTGCCAGCAGTCCTGAATATGATATTTCGGCAATGAGTCGCTGGGAGCAGTTCTTC	CASSPEYDISAMSRWEQFF
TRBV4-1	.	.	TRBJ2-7	TGCGCCAGCAGCCAAACGCAAGGCGGCGCCCAGTACTTC	CASSQTQGGAQYF
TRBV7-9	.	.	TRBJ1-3	TGTGCCAGCAGCCCCGGGGCGGGGATGAACACCATATATTTT	CASSPGAGMNTIYF
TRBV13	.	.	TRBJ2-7	TGTGCCAGCAGCTTAGGCGGCCAGGGGCATTACGAGCAGTACTTC	CASSLGGQGHYEQYF
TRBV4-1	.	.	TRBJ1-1	TGCGCCAGCAGCCAAGCGGGCTTGAACACTGAAGCTTTCTTT	CASSQAGLNTEAFF
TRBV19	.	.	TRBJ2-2	TGTGCCACCGACGGGCCACAGGCCGGGGAGCTGTTTTTT	CATDGPQAGELFF
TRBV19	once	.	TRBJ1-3	TGTGCCAGTCAGGAAAATATTGGAAACACCATATATTTT	CASQENIGNTIYF
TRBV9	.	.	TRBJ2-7	TGTGCCAGCAGCGTGGCGAGTGGGTCCCACGAGCAGTACTTC	CASSVASGSHEQYF
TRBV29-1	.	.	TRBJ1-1	TGCAGCGTGGAGTTGAACACTGAAGCTTTCTTT	CSVELNTEAFF
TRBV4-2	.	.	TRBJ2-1	TGTGCCAGCAGCCAAGGAGGGTGGGGCGGCAATGAGCAGTTCTTC	CASSQGGWGGNEQFF
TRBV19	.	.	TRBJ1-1	TGTGCCAGTAGTGCAGGACCGACCACTGAAGCTTTCTTT	CASSAGPTTEAFF
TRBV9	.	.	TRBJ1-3	TGTGCCAGCAGCGACGGAAACACCATATATTTT	CASSDGNTIYF
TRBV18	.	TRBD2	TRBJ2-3	TGTGCCAGCTCACCACCGGAGACTAGCGGGAGGGAGGCAGATACGCAGTATTTT	CASSPPETSGREADTQYF
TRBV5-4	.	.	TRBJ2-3	TGTGCCAGCAGCCCCCCGGAGGACTATAGCACAGATACGCAGTATTTT	CASSPPEDYSTDTQYF
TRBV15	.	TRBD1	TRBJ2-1	TGTGCCACCAGCAAGGACAGGGGGACCTACAATGAGCAGTTCTTC	CATSKDRGTYNEQFF
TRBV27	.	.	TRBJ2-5	TGTGCCAGCAGTGCTCGCAGGGGTCAAGAGACCCAGTACTTC	CASSARRGQETQYF
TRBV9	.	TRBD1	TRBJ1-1	TGTGCCAGCAGCGTGACCGGGACAGGGAAGAACACTGAAGCTTTCTTT	CASSVTGTGKNTEAFF
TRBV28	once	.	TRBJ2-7	TGTGCCAGCAGTCTGGGAGTGTCTTACGAGCAGTACTTC	CASSLGVSYEQYF
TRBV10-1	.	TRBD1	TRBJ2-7	TGCGCCAGCAGAACCAGGGGGTTCTACGAGCAGTACTTC	CASRTRGFYEQYF
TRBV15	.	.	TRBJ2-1	TGTGCCACCAGCAGAGAGGAGGGCGCAAGCGGTGAGCAGTTCTTC	CATSREEGASGEQFF
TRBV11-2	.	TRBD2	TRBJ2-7	TGTGCCAGCAGCTTCCGGTGGTCCGCGGGAGGAAACGAGCAGTACTTC	CASSFRWSAGGNEQYF
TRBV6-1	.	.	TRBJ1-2	TGTGCCAGCAGTGAAGCACACCTCGCCCCGGATCCCTATGGCTACACCTTC	CASSEAHLAPDPYGYTF
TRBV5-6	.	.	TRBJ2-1	TGTGCCAGCAGCTTGAGCTACAATGAGCAGTTCTTC	CASSLSYNEQFF
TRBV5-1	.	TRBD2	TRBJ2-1	TGCGCCAGCAGCCCCGGGACTAGCGGATACAATGAGCAGTTCTTC	CASSPGTSGYNEQFF
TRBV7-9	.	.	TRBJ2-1	TGTGCCAGCAGCTTAGCGGGGGCGGGAGTAATTTACAATGAGCAGTTCTTC	CASSLAGAGVIYNEQFF
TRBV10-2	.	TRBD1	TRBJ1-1	TGCGCCACCACGGGACAGGTAAACACTGAAGCTTTCTTT	CATTGQVNTEAFF
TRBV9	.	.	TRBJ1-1	TGTGCCAGCAGCGTGGCAGGGACGAACACTGAAGCTTTCTTT	CASSVAGTNTEAFF
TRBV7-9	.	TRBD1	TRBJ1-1	TGTGCCAGCAGCCGCACAGGGGGCACTGAAGCTTTCTTT	CASSRTGGTEAFF
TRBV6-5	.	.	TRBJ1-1	TGTGCCAGCAGTTACTCACCCGACAGTATGAACACTGAAGCTTTCTTT	CASSYSPDSMNTEAFF